Listed here is a single T cell receptor beta chain. Other DNA sequences in the sample encode the same CDR3. The sample belongs to a study of T cell responses to AZD1222 COVID-19 vaccine. TCRdb's table, derived via immunoSEQ multiplex PCR, lists solely in-frame clones and lacks some. The top ten hold less than 3.5% of the sample, which has about 150,000 clones, over 80% seen once. This CDR3 has 14 amino acids. After removal of 5 bases from V and 0 bases from J, the junction contained 4 bases not matched to a gene. The germline CDR1 and CDR2 sequences are SGHTA and FQGNSA. This clonotype was sampled from an adult who received the AZD1222 COVID-19 vaccine. This rearrangement joins TRBV7-2 to TRBJ2-7, with 7 bases fitting TRBD1. The material was peripheral blood, obtained 28 days after the second AZD1222 dose. In DNA form, the CDR3 reads TGTGCCAGCAGCCGGGACAGAGGCTCCTACGAGCAGTACTTC. It is translated as CASSRDRGSYEQYF.